Listed below are T cell receptor beta chains from one sample, sequenced in a study of shared clonotypes between healthy human individuals. This table comes from immunoSEQ multiplex PCR, and its TCRdb copy is limited to in-frame clones, with some not included. The table has over 700,000 clones, approximately 77% seen once. What was sequenced was memory CD4+ T cells sorted from blood. These receptors all stem from a woman aged 25 to 39 in good health. Both conserved end residues are part of each CDR3. Fields, in order: clone size, V gene, CDR3 protein. Rows may omit the clone size; those that give it use once, few, many or a size class.

clone size: -
V gene: TRBV6-4
CDR3 protein: CASSDSSGAGGYTF

clone size: -
V gene: TRBV19
CDR3 protein: CASSIDPGTGSDEQFF

clone size: -
V gene: TRBV30
CDR3 protein: CAWSLEGHYNEQFF

clone size: -
V gene: TRBV28
CDR3 protein: CASKTRLQGQQYF

clone size: few
V gene: TRBV5-1
CDR3 protein: CASSLAYQETQYF

clone size: -
V gene: TRBV19
CDR3 protein: CASSTSGANVLTF

clone size: -
V gene: TRBV7-9
CDR3 protein: CASSARTAPYEQYF

clone size: -
V gene: TRBV9
CDR3 protein: CASSLTAGWYEQYF

clone size: -
V gene: TRBV7-9
CDR3 protein: CASSSGGLAGAETQYF

clone size: -
V gene: TRBV11-1
CDR3 protein: CASSLGRGHEQYF

clone size: -
V gene: TRBV7-3
CDR3 protein: CASSFKMNTEAFF

clone size: -
V gene: TRBV6-1
CDR3 protein: CASSEMVNNEQFF

clone size: once
V gene: TRBV6-5
CDR3 protein: CASNLSGMGTGELFF

clone size: -
V gene: TRBV19
CDR3 protein: CASSMVSTEAFF

clone size: -
V gene: TRBV7-3
CDR3 protein: CASSLEARGTEAFF

clone size: -
V gene: TRBV30
CDR3 protein: CAWTTYSYNEQFF

clone size: -
V gene: TRBV28
CDR3 protein: CASSSTQLAGVTDTQYF

clone size: once
V gene: TRBV4-1
CDR3 protein: CASSQDRREDNEQFF

clone size: -
V gene: TRBV7-3
CDR3 protein: CASSREPSYEQYF

clone size: -
V gene: TRBV25-1
CDR3 protein: CASTNLRGTSGTYEQYF

clone size: -
V gene: TRBV10-1
CDR3 protein: CASSQGSGIQETQYF

clone size: -
V gene: TRBV7-2
CDR3 protein: CASSTQGRQPQHF

clone size: -
V gene: TRBV28
CDR3 protein: CASSSLITPGRNYGYTF

clone size: -
V gene: TRBV10-2
CDR3 protein: CASKPGLAPNEQYF

clone size: -
V gene: TRBV28
CDR3 protein: CASGIGTGKDEQYF

clone size: -
V gene: TRBV2
CDR3 protein: CASLGQGSTDTQYF

clone size: -
V gene: TRBV7-8
CDR3 protein: CASSLRESINEQFF

clone size: -
V gene: TRBV18
CDR3 protein: CASSPGRNGETQYF

clone size: -
V gene: TRBV6-6
CDR3 protein: CASSSGGRNFNEQFF

clone size: -
V gene: TRBV10-3
CDR3 protein: CAISEPGQVKGNTIYF

clone size: -
V gene: TRBV5-4
CDR3 protein: CASSTSGTPGNEQFF

clone size: -
V gene: TRBV7-3
CDR3 protein: CASSSGGTYLSGANVLTF

clone size: -
V gene: TRBV18
CDR3 protein: CASSPEGNGYTF

clone size: -
V gene: TRBV9
CDR3 protein: CASSVGLAEITDTQYF

clone size: -
V gene: TRBV7-8
CDR3 protein: CASSQTRSGLAYEQYF

clone size: -
V gene: TRBV18
CDR3 protein: CASSPEGLDYEQYF

clone size: -
V gene: TRBV29-1
CDR3 protein: CSVMTSSRREQYF

clone size: -
V gene: TRBV25-1
CDR3 protein: CASSIDRLPGNTIYF

clone size: -
V gene: TRBV29-1
CDR3 protein: CSVVGPSSLATQYF

clone size: -
V gene: TRBV28
CDR3 protein: CASRGGRSNQPQHF

clone size: -
V gene: TRBV6-4
CDR3 protein: CASSERTGIHEQFF

clone size: many
V gene: TRBV19
CDR3 protein: CASRGEGRAPYYGYTF

clone size: -
V gene: TRBV15
CDR3 protein: CATTLDRQVYGYTF

clone size: -
V gene: TRBV27
CDR3 protein: CASSAPSTGDNQPQHF

clone size: few
V gene: TRBV18
CDR3 protein: CASSQTDRGQQETQYF

clone size: -
V gene: TRBV7-8
CDR3 protein: CASSFGLDGGPQHF

clone size: few
V gene: TRBV9
CDR3 protein: CASSVDSRAGEQYF

clone size: -
V gene: TRBV4-2
CDR3 protein: CASSQGAERVSYNEQFF